This T cell receptor (beta chain) came from a study of T cell repertoires in cytomegalovirus infection. Overall study: Both CMV infection and a matching HLA type were indicated by public TCR beta signatures.

MiXCR was run by TCRdb on the reads, yielding one entry per CDR3 protein. The profile shows under 150,000 distinct CDR3 sequences, about 24% of them singletons. Study results and limitations: There were HLA-C-restricted CMV-specific TCR beta clonotypes dominating the ex vivo response. Identification of carriers of CMV plus the relevant HLA was achieved through cumulative public TCR beta family frequency.

The V gene's germline CDR1 is KGHSH and CDR2 LQKENI. V shed 3 bases and J shed 2 bases, with 12 bases lying between them. This CDR3 has 15 residues. A word on this clonotype: What it binds is unknown.

The TCR comes from a human donor in good health (CMV status not recorded). Some clones in this sample may be carry-over from other donors' samples. The rearrangement links TRBV18 to TRBJ2-3, with D uncertain. Sequencing used PBMCs, sequenced either directly or after in vitro stimulation (not recorded which). This CDR3 reads CASSPVGHTTDTQYF. DNA of the CDR3: TGTGCCAGCTCACCGGTAGGCCATACCACAGATACGCAGTATTTT.